The entry below gives a single T cell receptor beta chain sequence along with its context. These data come from a study of blood T cell repertoires in COVID-19. Study-wide context: COVID-19 samples from acute and convalescent phases originated in the United States, Italy and Spain. From T cells, B-cell-depleted T cells, or PBMCs came the material, which was cDNA or gDNA.

The germline gives CDR1 SGHTA, CDR2 FQGNSA. The CDR3 runs to 15 residues. The V gene end was trimmed by 5 bases and the J gene end by 3 bases; junction bases not matched to a gene: 10. Original processing notes: From reference gene primer amplification, estimates of nucleated cell counts were derived. TCRdb's table, derived via immunoSEQ multiplex PCR, lists solely in-frame clones and lacks some. That table supplies the V and J calls and clone size; D and trimming were determined from the DNA. Of 350,000 to 400,000 clones detected, around 87% appear once; the ten largest clones hold roughly 6.8%. The V and J genes are TRBV7-2 and TRBJ2-7; the match to TRBD1 covers 7 bases. The source is a man aged 18-30 years with active or convalescent COVID-19. Sequencing input: peripheral blood. DNA of the CDR3: TGTGCCAGCAGCATCAATTCGGGACAGCTCTACGAGCAGTACTTC. This translates into CASSINSGQLYEQYF. Using reference TRBV7-2 and TRBJ2-7 for the parts outside the CDR3, the full variable domain is GAGVSQSPSNKVTEKGKDVELRCDPISGHTALYWYRQSLGQGLEFLIYFQGNSAPDKSGLPSDRFSAERTGGSVSTLTIQRTQQEDSAVYLCASSINSGQLYEQYFGPGTRLTVT.